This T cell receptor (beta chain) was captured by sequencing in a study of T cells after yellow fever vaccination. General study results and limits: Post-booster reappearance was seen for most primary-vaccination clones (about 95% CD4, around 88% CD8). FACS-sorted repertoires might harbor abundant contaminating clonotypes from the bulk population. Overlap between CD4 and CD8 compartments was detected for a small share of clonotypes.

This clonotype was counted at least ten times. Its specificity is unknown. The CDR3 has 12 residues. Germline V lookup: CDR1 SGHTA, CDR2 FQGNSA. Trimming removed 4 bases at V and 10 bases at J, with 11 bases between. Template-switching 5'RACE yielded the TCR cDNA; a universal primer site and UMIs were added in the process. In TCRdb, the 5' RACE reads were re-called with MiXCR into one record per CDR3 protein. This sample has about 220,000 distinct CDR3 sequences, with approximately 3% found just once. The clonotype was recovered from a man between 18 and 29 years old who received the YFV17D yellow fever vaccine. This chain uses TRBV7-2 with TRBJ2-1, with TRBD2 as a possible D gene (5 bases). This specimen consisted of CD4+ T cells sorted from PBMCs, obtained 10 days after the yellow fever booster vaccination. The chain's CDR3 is CASSWRKREQFF. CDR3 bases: TGTGCCAGCAGCTGGCGTAAGCGGGAGCAGTTCTTC.